The rows below give T cell receptor beta chains drawn from one sample of a study of PD-1 blockade in classical Hodgkin lymphoma. Generated by immunoSEQ multiplex PCR, the TCRdb table keeps only in-frame clones and is missing some. The profile shows some 31,000 clones, 70% to 75% of them singletons. The sample consisted of peripheral blood mononuclear cells (PBMCs), taken before the second cycle of nivolumab. All receptors derive from a human donor with classical Hodgkin lymphoma. The CDR3 runs from the conserved cysteine through the conserved F or W. A D gene is named only where the DNA matches it firmly. Rows give clone size only sometimes, using once, few, many, or a class for an expanded clone.

clone_size: few; cdr3_length: 13; v_call: TRBV19; d_call: .; j_call: TRBJ1-4; cdr3_nt: TGTGCCAGTAGTTCCAATGCTAATGAAAAACTGTTTTTT; cdr3_aa: CASSSNANEKLFF
clone_size: once; cdr3_length: 14; v_call: TRBV2; d_call: .; j_call: TRBJ1-1; cdr3_nt: TGTGCCAGCAGTGTTTGGGCGGGGAACACTGAAGCTTTCTTT; cdr3_aa: CASSVWAGNTEAFF
clone_size: .; cdr3_length: 16; v_call: TRBV4-1; d_call: TRBD1; j_call: TRBJ1-4; cdr3_nt: TGCGCCAGCAGCCAAGGGCGGACAGGAAAACGAGAAAAACTGTTTTTT; cdr3_aa: CASSQGRTGKREKLFF
clone_size: .; cdr3_length: 19; v_call: TRBV21-1; d_call: .; j_call: TRBJ1-2; cdr3_nt: TGTGCCAGCAGCAAACCGCTCACCGGCCACCAAGCTGCTAACTATGGCTACACCTTC; cdr3_aa: CASSKPLTGHQAANYGYTF
clone_size: .; cdr3_length: 14; v_call: TRBV4-1; d_call: .; j_call: TRBJ1-1; cdr3_nt: TGCGCCAGCAGCCAAGGATGGGGTGGCACTGAAGCTTTCTTT; cdr3_aa: CASSQGWGGTEAFF
clone_size: .; cdr3_length: 17; v_call: TRBV18; d_call: TRBD2; j_call: TRBJ2-7; cdr3_nt: TGTGCCAGCTCACCCCCCGTGCGGGGGGGAAGTGGGTACGAGCAGTACTTC; cdr3_aa: CASSPPVRGGSGYEQYF
clone_size: few; cdr3_length: 13; v_call: TRBV4-2; d_call: .; j_call: TRBJ2-7; cdr3_nt: TGTGCCAGCAGCCAGAACCCTGGGAGAGAGCAGTACTTC; cdr3_aa: CASSQNPGREQYF
clone_size: .; cdr3_length: 13; v_call: TRBV7-8; d_call: .; j_call: TRBJ2-2; cdr3_nt: TGTGCCAGCAGCTCCCATAGCGTCGGGGAGCTGTTTTTT; cdr3_aa: CASSSHSVGELFF
clone_size: .; cdr3_length: 16; v_call: TRBV19; d_call: TRBD2; j_call: TRBJ2-2; cdr3_nt: TGTGCCAGCTCCCATGCGGGGGGGGTAAGGGCCGGGGAGCTGTTTTTT; cdr3_aa: CASSHAGGVRAGELFF
clone_size: once; cdr3_length: 12; v_call: TRBV5-4; d_call: .; j_call: TRBJ1-2; cdr3_nt: TGTGCCAGCAGCCTAGGGGTTGGAGGCTACACCTTC; cdr3_aa: CASSLGVGGYTF
clone_size: .; cdr3_length: 17; v_call: TRBV6-1; d_call: TRBD2; j_call: TRBJ2-1; cdr3_nt: TGTGCCAGCAGTGTTCTAGCGGGGGTCCTCCCGGGCTATGAGCAGTTCTTC; cdr3_aa: CASSVLAGVLPGYEQFF
clone_size: few; cdr3_length: 15; v_call: TRBV6-6; d_call: TRBD1; j_call: TRBJ1-2; cdr3_nt: TGTGCCAGCAGTTTAACCGGTACAGGGGCTGGTGGCTACACCTTC; cdr3_aa: CASSLTGTGAGGYTF
clone_size: .; cdr3_length: 15; v_call: TRBV7-2; d_call: TRBD1; j_call: TRBJ1-2; cdr3_nt: TGTGCCAGCAGCCCCCCCGGCGGACAGGTGCGAGGCTACACCTTC; cdr3_aa: CASSPPGGQVRGYTF
clone_size: .; cdr3_length: 15; v_call: TRBV19; d_call: .; j_call: TRBJ2-1; cdr3_nt: TGTGCCAGTAGTATAATGAGGGGATCCTACAATGAGCAGTTCTTC; cdr3_aa: CASSIMRGSYNEQFF
clone_size: .; cdr3_length: 16; v_call: TRBV5-4; d_call: .; j_call: TRBJ1-1; cdr3_nt: TGTGCCAGCAGCTCCCTAGGGACACCGATGAACACTGAAGCTTTCTTT; cdr3_aa: CASSSLGTPMNTEAFF
clone_size: .; cdr3_length: 13; v_call: TRBV7-8; d_call: .; j_call: TRBJ2-7; cdr3_nt: TGTGCCAGCAGCTCGCATATTCCCTACGAGCAGTACTTC; cdr3_aa: CASSSHIPYEQYF
clone_size: .; cdr3_length: 14; v_call: TRBV7-9; d_call: TRBD2; j_call: TRBJ2-7; cdr3_nt: TGTGCCAGCAGCTTATATACGGCGGGAGACGAGCAGTACTTC; cdr3_aa: CASSLYTAGDEQYF
clone_size: .; cdr3_length: 14; v_call: TRBV19; d_call: .; j_call: TRBJ1-6; cdr3_nt: TGTGCCAGTAGTGAGGAGCTCTATAATTCACCCCTCCACTTT; cdr3_aa: CASSEELYNSPLHF
clone_size: .; cdr3_length: 15; v_call: TRBV7-9; d_call: .; j_call: TRBJ2-3; cdr3_nt: TGTGCCAGCAGCTTAGCGGCGGGTCCCAGGGATACGCAGTATTTT; cdr3_aa: CASSLAAGPRDTQYF
clone_size: .; cdr3_length: 14; v_call: TRBV11-3; d_call: TRBD1; j_call: TRBJ1-1; cdr3_nt: TGTGCCAGCAGCTTAGAAGGGGGACAGTCCGAAGCTTTCTTT; cdr3_aa: CASSLEGGQSEAFF
clone_size: few; cdr3_length: 15; v_call: TRBV18; d_call: TRBD1; j_call: TRBJ1-2; cdr3_nt: TGTGCCAGCTCACCTCAGGGGGCAGGGAACTATGGCTACACCTTC; cdr3_aa: CASSPQGAGNYGYTF
clone_size: .; cdr3_length: 12; v_call: TRBV2; d_call: .; j_call: TRBJ1-2; cdr3_nt: TGTGCCAGCAGTGTGGAGGTATATGGCTACACCTTC; cdr3_aa: CASSVEVYGYTF
clone_size: .; cdr3_length: 14; v_call: TRBV13; d_call: TRBD2; j_call: TRBJ2-3; cdr3_nt: TGTGCCAGCAGCCCCAGCGGGGGCACAGATACGCAGTATTTT; cdr3_aa: CASSPSGGTDTQYF
clone_size: .; cdr3_length: 15; v_call: TRBV4-3; d_call: .; j_call: TRBJ2-2; cdr3_nt: TGCGCCAGCAGCCAAGATCCGGGGTTTAGGCGGGAGCTGTTTTTT; cdr3_aa: CASSQDPGFRRELFF
clone_size: .; cdr3_length: 13; v_call: TRBV11-3; d_call: .; j_call: TRBJ2-5; cdr3_nt: TGTGCCAGCAGCTTAGCCCCTCAAGAGACCCAGTACTTC; cdr3_aa: CASSLAPQETQYF
clone_size: few; cdr3_length: 13; v_call: TRBV5-1; d_call: .; j_call: TRBJ1-1; cdr3_nt: TGCGCCAGCAGCTTGGCAGGGAACACTGAAGCTTTCTTT; cdr3_aa: CASSLAGNTEAFF
clone_size: .; cdr3_length: 14; v_call: TRBV30; d_call: .; j_call: TRBJ2-2; cdr3_nt: TGTGCCTGGAGACCCCAGGGGTGGGGCGGGGAGCTGTTTTTT; cdr3_aa: CAWRPQGWGGELFF
clone_size: .; cdr3_length: 11; v_call: TRBV29-1; d_call: TRBD1; j_call: TRBJ1-2; cdr3_nt: TGCAGCGTTGTTAAGGGGGCTGGCTACACCTTC; cdr3_aa: CSVVKGAGYTF
clone_size: few; cdr3_length: 17; v_call: TRBV21-1; d_call: .; j_call: TRBJ2-3; cdr3_nt: TGTGCCAGCAGCAGAAGACTAGCGGGAACGCGAACAGATACGCAGTATTTT; cdr3_aa: CASSRRLAGTRTDTQYF
clone_size: .; cdr3_length: 15; v_call: TRBV7-3; d_call: .; j_call: TRBJ2-1; cdr3_nt: TGTGCCAGCAGCTTAACTCAGGGTATTGGTAATGAGCAGTTCTTC; cdr3_aa: CASSLTQGIGNEQFF
clone_size: .; cdr3_length: 16; v_call: TRBV11-2; d_call: TRBD2; j_call: TRBJ2-5; cdr3_nt: TGTGCCAGCAGCGGATGGACTAGCGGGGGTAGGGAGACCCAGTACTTC; cdr3_aa: CASSGWTSGGRETQYF
clone_size: .; cdr3_length: 12; v_call: TRBV19; d_call: .; j_call: TRBJ2-1; cdr3_nt: TGTGCCAGTAGTATAGCCCGCAATGAGCAGTTCTTC; cdr3_aa: CASSIARNEQFF
clone_size: .; cdr3_length: 15; v_call: TRBV11-2; d_call: TRBD2; j_call: TRBJ2-3; cdr3_nt: TGTGCCAGCAGCTTATCTAGCGGGGGTTTTGATACGCAGTATTTT; cdr3_aa: CASSLSSGGFDTQYF
clone_size: .; cdr3_length: 14; v_call: TRBV13; d_call: .; j_call: TRBJ2-5; cdr3_nt: TGTGCCAGCAGCGCCCCCGGTAGTGGAGAGACCCAGTACTTC; cdr3_aa: CASSAPGSGETQYF
clone_size: .; cdr3_length: 19; v_call: TRBV7-2; d_call: .; j_call: TRBJ2-6; cdr3_nt: TGTGCCAGCAGCTTAACGGGGGTTGTAGGGCTTCCCGGGGCCAACGTCCTGACTTTC; cdr3_aa: CASSLTGVVGLPGANVLTF